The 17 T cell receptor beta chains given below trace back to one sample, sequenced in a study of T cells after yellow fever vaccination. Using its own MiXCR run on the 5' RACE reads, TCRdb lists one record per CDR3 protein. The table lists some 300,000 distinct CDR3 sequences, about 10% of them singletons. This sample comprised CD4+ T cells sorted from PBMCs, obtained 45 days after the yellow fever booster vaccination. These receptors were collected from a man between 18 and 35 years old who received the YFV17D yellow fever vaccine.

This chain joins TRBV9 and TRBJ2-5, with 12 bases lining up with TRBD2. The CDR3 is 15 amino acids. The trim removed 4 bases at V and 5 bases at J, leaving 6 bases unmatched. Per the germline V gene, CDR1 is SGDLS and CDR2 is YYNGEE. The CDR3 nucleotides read TGTGCCAGCAGCACTTGGACTAGCGGGGTGGAGACCCAGTACTTC. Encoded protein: CASSTWTSGVETQYF.

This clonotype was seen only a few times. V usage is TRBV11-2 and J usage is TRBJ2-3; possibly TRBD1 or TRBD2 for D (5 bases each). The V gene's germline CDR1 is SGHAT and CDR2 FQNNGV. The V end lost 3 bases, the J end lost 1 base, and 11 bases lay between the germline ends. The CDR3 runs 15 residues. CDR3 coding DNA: TGTGCCAGCAGCTTTCATAGAGGGGGCACAGATACGCAGTATTTT. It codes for CASSFHRGGTDTQYF.

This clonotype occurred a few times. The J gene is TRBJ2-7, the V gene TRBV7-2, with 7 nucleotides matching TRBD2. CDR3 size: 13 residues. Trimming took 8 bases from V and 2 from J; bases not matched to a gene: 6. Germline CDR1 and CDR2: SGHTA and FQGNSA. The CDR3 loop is CASAPGTTYEQYF. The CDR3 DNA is TGTGCCAGCGCTCCCGGGACTACCTACGAGCAGTACTTC.

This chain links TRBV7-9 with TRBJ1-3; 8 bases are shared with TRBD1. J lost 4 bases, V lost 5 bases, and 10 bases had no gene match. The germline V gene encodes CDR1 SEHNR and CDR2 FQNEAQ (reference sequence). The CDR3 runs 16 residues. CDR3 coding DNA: TGTGCCAGCAGCCCCGGACAGGGAATACTAGGAAACACCATATATTTT. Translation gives CASSPGQGILGNTIYF.

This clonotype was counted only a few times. Written as DNA, the CDR3 is TGTGCCAGCAGCCATAAAAGGGGACAGGGAGGAAACACCATATATTTT. Protein sequence: CASSHKRGQGGNTIYF. The chain recombines TRBV13 with TRBJ1-3; 9 bases match TRBD1. Germline V gene data show CDR1 as PRHDT and CDR2 as FYEKMQ (reference sequence). The CDR3 consists of 16 residues. The V and J ends lost 5 bases and 4 bases, in that order; junction bases with no gene match: 9.

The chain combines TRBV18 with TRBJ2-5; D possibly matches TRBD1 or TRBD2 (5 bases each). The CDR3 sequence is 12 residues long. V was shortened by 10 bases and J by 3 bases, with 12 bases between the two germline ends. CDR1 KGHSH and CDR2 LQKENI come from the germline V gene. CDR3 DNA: TGTGCCACCACCAGGGAGAAAGAGACCCAGTACTTC. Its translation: CATTREKETQYF.

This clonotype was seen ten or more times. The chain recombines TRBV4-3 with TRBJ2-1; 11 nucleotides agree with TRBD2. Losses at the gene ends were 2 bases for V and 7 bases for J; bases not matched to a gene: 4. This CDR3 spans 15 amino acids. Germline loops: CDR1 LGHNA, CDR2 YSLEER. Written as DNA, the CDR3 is TGCGCCAGCAGCCAACCTAGCGGGGGGACGAATGAGCAGTTCTTC. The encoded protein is CASSQPSGGTNEQFF.

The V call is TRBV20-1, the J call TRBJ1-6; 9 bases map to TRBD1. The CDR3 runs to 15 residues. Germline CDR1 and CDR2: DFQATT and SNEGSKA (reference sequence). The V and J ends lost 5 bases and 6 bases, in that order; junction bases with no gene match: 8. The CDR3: CSAEDRGEVNSPLHF. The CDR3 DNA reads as TGCAGTGCTGAGGACAGGGGCGAGGTTAATTCACCCCTCCACTTT.

The CDR3 bases are TGTGCCTGGAGAAGACAGAATTACTATAATTCACCCCTCCACTTT. This translates into CAWRRQNYYNSPLHF. The gene calls are TRBV5-8 and TRBJ1-6, with a tentative D call TRBD1 (5 bases). Trimming shortened V by 10 bases and J by 3 bases, and 17 bases separated the two germline ends. The CDR3 covers 15 residues. Per the germline V gene, CDR1 is SGHTS and CDR2 is YDEGEE.

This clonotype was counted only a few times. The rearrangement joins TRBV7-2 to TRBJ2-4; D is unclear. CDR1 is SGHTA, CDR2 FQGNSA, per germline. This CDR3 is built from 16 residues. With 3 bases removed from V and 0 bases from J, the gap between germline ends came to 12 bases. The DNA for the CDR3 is TGTGCCAGCAGCTTCGCTCCTCTACGAGCCAAAAACATTCAGTACTTC. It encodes CASSFAPLRAKNIQYF.

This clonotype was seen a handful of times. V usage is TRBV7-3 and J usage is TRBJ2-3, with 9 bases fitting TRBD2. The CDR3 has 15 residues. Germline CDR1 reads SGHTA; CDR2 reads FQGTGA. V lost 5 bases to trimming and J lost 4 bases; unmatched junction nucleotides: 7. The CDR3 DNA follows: TGTGCCAGCAGCATCCTAGCGGGGCAGTCAGATACGCAGTATTTT. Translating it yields CASSILAGQSDTQYF.

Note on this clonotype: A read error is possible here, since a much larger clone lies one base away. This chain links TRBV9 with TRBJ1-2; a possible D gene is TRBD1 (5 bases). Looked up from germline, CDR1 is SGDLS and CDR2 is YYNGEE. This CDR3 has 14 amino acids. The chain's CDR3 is CAGSVEDRPYGYTF. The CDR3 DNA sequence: TGTGCCGGCAGCGTAGAAGACAGACCCTATGGCTACACCTTC.

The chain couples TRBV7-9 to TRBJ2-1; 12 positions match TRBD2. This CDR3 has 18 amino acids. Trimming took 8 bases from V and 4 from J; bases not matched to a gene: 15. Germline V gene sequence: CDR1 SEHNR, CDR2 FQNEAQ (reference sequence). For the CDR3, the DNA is TGTGCCAGCCGAAACGGACTAGCGGGGCTTCGGGAGTACAATGAGCAGTTCTTC. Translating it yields CASRNGLAGLREYNEQFF.

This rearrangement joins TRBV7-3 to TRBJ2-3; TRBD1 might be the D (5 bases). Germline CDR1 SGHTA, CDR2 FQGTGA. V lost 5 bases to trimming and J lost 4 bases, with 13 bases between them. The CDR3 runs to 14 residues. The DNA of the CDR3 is TGTGCCAGCAGCCAGGGTCCTTCCGCAGATACGCAGTATTTT. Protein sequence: CASSQGPSADTQYF.

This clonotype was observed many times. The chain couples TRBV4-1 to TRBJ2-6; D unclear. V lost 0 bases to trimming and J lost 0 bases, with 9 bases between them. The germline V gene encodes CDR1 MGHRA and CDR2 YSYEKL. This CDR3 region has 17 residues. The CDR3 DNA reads TGCGCCAGCAGCCAAGATGTTCAGTTCTCTGGGGCCAACGTCCTGACTTTC. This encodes CASSQDVQFSGANVLTF.

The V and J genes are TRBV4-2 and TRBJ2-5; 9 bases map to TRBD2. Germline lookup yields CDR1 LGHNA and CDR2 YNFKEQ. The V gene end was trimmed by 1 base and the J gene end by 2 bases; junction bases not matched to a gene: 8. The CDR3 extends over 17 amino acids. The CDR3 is CASSQVSLAGIQETQYF. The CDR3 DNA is TGTGCCAGCAGCCAAGTTTCCCTAGCGGGGATTCAAGAGACCCAGTACTTC.

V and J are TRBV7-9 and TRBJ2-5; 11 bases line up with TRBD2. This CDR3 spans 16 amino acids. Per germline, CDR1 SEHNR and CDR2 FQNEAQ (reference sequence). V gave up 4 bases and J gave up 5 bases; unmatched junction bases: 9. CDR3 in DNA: TGTGCCAGCAGCTCGGGACTAGCGGTAATCCGGGAGACCCAGTACTTC. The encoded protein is CASSSGLAVIRETQYF. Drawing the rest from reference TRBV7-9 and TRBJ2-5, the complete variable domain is DTGVSQNPRHKITKRGQNVTFRCDPISEHNRLYWYRQTLGQGPEFLTYFQNEAQLEKSRLLSDRFSAERPKGSFSTLEIQRTEQGDSAMYLCASSSGLAVIRETQYFGPGTRLLVL.